The 13 T cell receptor beta chains listed next were all sequenced from one sample in a study of T cells after yellow fever vaccination. TCRdb reanalysed the 5' RACE reads using MiXCR and keeps one entry per CDR3 protein. The table shows around 180,000 distinct CDR3 sequences, with approximately 6.2% occurring only once. Sequenced material: CD4+ T cells sorted from PBMCs, taken on the day of the first yellow fever vaccination. These receptors were taken from a man younger than 35 who received the YFV17D yellow fever vaccine.

This clonotype has at least ten counts. The chain carries TRBV12-3 or TRBV12-4 and TRBJ2-5; D is unresolved. The V end lost 0 bases, the J end lost 5 bases, and 7 bases lay between the germline ends. This CDR3 comprises 13 residues. This CDR3 is CASSLAPLETQYF. DNA of the CDR3: TGTGCCAGCAGTTTAGCCCCCTTGGAGACCCAGTACTTC.

This clonotype was counted at least ten times. The rearrangement uses TRBV12-3 or TRBV12-4 and TRBJ1-5, with D tentatively TRBD1 (6 bases). The CDR3 is 13 residues long. V gave up 6 bases and J gave up 7 bases, with 13 bases separating them. CDR3 nucleotides: TGTGCCAGCAGCACAACAGGGTCGCAGCCCCAGCATTTT. Its translation: CASSTTGSQPQHF.

This clonotype was seen only a few times. This chain connects TRBV15 to TRBJ1-2; D is unresolved. With 0 bases removed from V and 4 bases from J, the gap between germline ends came to 6 bases. The CDR3 totals 13 residues. Per germline, CDR1 LNHNV and CDR2 YYDKDF (reference sequence). The CDR3 protein is CATSRDKSYGYTF. Here the CDR3 DNA reads TGTGCCACCAGCAGAGATAAGAGCTATGGCTACACCTTC.

This clonotype was observed at least ten times. The V call is TRBV9, the J call TRBJ1-1; D remains ambiguous. The CDR3 length is 16 residues. V shed 0 bases and J shed 3 bases, with 15 bases lying between them. Germline lookup yields CDR1 SGDLS and CDR2 YYNGEE. CDR3 in DNA: TGTGCCAGCAGCGTAGACCGTCGTAACCGGCACACTGAAGCTTTCTTT. Its translation: CASSVDRRNRHTEAFF.

In this sample, this clonotype turned up a few times. The chain carries TRBV15 and TRBJ2-2; a possible D gene is TRBD1 (6 bases). Trimming took off 0 bases at V and 5 bases at J, with 7 bases between the two ends. The CDR3 length is 14 residues. Germline CDR1 and CDR2: LNHNV and YYDKDF (reference sequence). The CDR3, as DNA: TGTGCCACCAGCAGAGACAGGGGTACCGGGGAGCTGTTTTTT. This codes for CATSRDRGTGELFF.

This clonotype has ten or more counts. This chain joins TRBV5-1 and TRBJ2-5; D is perhaps TRBD2 (6 bases). CDR1 and CDR2 (germline): SGHRS, YFSETQ. Trimming shortened V by 2 bases and J by 3 bases, and 14 bases separated the two germline ends. This CDR3 comprises 15 residues. The CDR3 loop is CASSLLPGVKETQYF. CDR3 nucleotide sequence: TGCGCCAGCAGCTTACTTCCGGGAGTCAAAGAGACCCAGTACTTC.

Ten or more counts support this clonotype. This chain connects TRBV5-6 to TRBJ1-2, with 7 bases that match TRBD1. Germline CDR1 is SGHDT and CDR2 is YYEEEE. This CDR3 is 15 amino acids long. The junction had 10 bases not matched to a gene; V was cut back by 4 bases and J by 4 bases. The CDR3 protein is CASSPGGDGIYGYTF. CDR3 nucleotide sequence: TGTGCCAGCAGCCCAGGGGGGGACGGCATCTATGGCTACACCTTC.

This clonotype was counted ten times or more. The chain is built from TRBV7-9 and TRBJ2-7; D may be TRBD2 (5 bases). The V end was cut by 2 bases, the J end by 5 bases, with 16 bases between. The CDR3 has 15 residues. Germline V gene data show CDR1 as SEHNR and CDR2 as FQNEAQ (reference sequence). CDR3 loop: CASSLSAAAGNEQYF. CDR3 in DNA: TGTGCCAGCAGCTTATCTGCCGCCGCCGGGAACGAGCAGTACTTC.

V usage is TRBV5-4 and J usage is TRBJ2-5; 8 positions agree with TRBD1. V dropped 4 bases and J dropped 5; count of bases not matched to a gene: 10. Germline V CDR1 and CDR2: SGHNT, YYREEE (reference sequence). This CDR3 has 15 amino acids. CDR3 residues: CASSTPDRAEETQYF. DNA for the CDR3: TGTGCCAGCAGCACCCCGGACAGGGCGGAGGAGACCCAGTACTTC.

The rearrangement joins TRBV7-9 to TRBJ2-1; TRBD1 agrees at 7 bases. The CDR3 length is 16 residues. J was trimmed by 0 bases and V by 6 bases; bases with no gene match: 8. The germline V gene encodes CDR1 SEHNR and CDR2 FQNEAQ (reference sequence). The CDR3 sequence is CASRFMTGSSYNEQFF. CDR3 DNA sequence: TGTGCCAGCAGATTTATGACAGGGAGCTCCTACAATGAGCAGTTCTTC.

This clonotype was seen more than once but under ten times. The junction differs from germline at one of its ends, possibly a read error. V usage is TRBV6-1 and J usage is TRBJ1-5, with no clear D. This CDR3 has 11 amino acids. Germline-derived CDR1 and CDR2 are MNHNS and SASEGT. In nucleotides, the CDR3 is TGTGCCAGCAGGGAAGATCAGCCCCAGCATTTT. Its protein product is CASREDQPQHF.

The chain carries TRBV21-1 and TRBJ2-7; TRBD2, the table's D call, lacks a check against the DNA. TRBV21-1 is annotated as a pseudogene. The CDR3 loop spans 13 amino acids. CDR3 protein: CASGRQAFYEQYF. The CDR3 DNA is TGTGCCAGTGGGAGGCAGGCGTTCTACGAGCAGTACTTC.

This clonotype was seen a handful of times. The chain uses TRBV28 and TRBJ2-1; a weak D match, TRBD2 (6 bases). Germline-derived CDR1 and CDR2 are MDHEN and SYDVKM. V gave up 7 bases and J gave up 2 bases, with 9 bases separating them. CDR3 length equals 13 residues. The chain's CDR3 is CASTRGPYNEQFF. CDR3 nucleotide sequence: TGTGCCAGCACGCGGGGCCCCTACAATGAGCAGTTCTTC. Supplemented by reference TRBV28 and TRBJ2-1, the full variable domain reads DVKVTQSSRYLVKRTGEKVFLECVQDMDHENMFWYRQDPGLGLRLIYFSYDVKMKEKGDIPEGYSVSREKKERFSLILESASTNQTSMYLCASTRGPYNEQFFGPGTRLTVL.